The 20 T cell receptor beta chains given below trace back to one sample, sequenced in a study of T cell repertoires in cytomegalovirus infection. In TCRdb, the reads were re-called with MiXCR into one record per CDR3 protein. The sample lists some 900,000 distinct CDR3 sequences, about 31% occurring once. These receptors' targets are unknown. Sample: cultured CD8+ T cells from PBMCs, taken from culture after CMV antigen stimulation. The source of these receptors is a human donor in good health (CMV status not recorded). Some clones in this sample may be carry-over from other donors' samples.

This sequence joins TRBV12-5 and TRBJ2-3, with D possibly being TRBD1 or TRBD2 (6 bases each). CDR3 length: 15 residues. The V gene lost 1 base and the J gene lost 3 bases, with 11 bases spanning the gap. The germline gives CDR1 LGHNT, CDR2 FRNRAP. CDR3: CASGLGQGRTDTQYF. In nucleotides, the CDR3 is TGTGCTAGTGGTTTGGGGCAGGGGAGGACAGATACGCAGTATTTT. The whole variable domain, filled in from reference TRBV12-5 and TRBJ2-3, reads DARVTQTPRHKVTEMGQEVTMRCQPILGHNTVFWYRQTMMQGLELLAYFRNRAPLDDSGMPKDRFSAEMPDATLATLKIQPSEPRDSAVYFCASGLGQGRTDTQYFGPGTRLTVL.

In its sample, this clonotype was seen a few times. The gene calls are TRBV2 and TRBJ2-7; maybe TRBD2 (5 bases). Trimming took off 1 base at V and 2 bases at J, with 9 bases between the two ends. The CDR3 is 14 residues long. Germline CDR1 is SNHLY and CDR2 is FYNNEI. CDR3 protein: CASSEGPGTYEQYF. In DNA, the CDR3 is TGTGCCAGCAGTGAAGGCCCGGGGACCTACGAGCAGTACTTC.

V gene TRBV2 combines with J gene TRBJ1-2; TRBD1 aligns across 11 bases. Germline V gene sequence: CDR1 SNHLY, CDR2 FYNNEI. The V and J ends lost 11 bases and 2 bases, in that order; junction bases with no gene match: 1. The CDR3 is 12 residues long. The CDR3 nucleotides are TGTGCCGGACAGGGGGCGAACTATGGCTACACCTTC. Amino acids: CAGQGANYGYTF.

This chain connects TRBV6-5 to TRBJ1-1; unclear D gene. Trimming took 1 base from V and 5 from J, leaving 17 bases between them. CDR1 and CDR2 (germline): MNHEY, SVGAGI. The CDR3 length is 16 residues. The CDR3 DNA reads TGTGCCAGCAGTTACTGGGGTGGGAGGACTGTGACTGAAGCTTTCTTT. It is translated as CASSYWGGRTVTEAFF.

The V and J genes are TRBV15 and TRBJ1-4, with TRBD1 matching 7 bases. The CDR3 contains 13 residues. Unmatched junction bases numbered 5, after V lost 5 bases and J lost 8 bases. The V gene's germline CDR1 is LNHNV and CDR2 YYDKDF (reference sequence). CDR3 nucleotides: TGTGCCACCAGCTCGACAGGGTTGGAAAAACTGTTTTTT. It specifies CATSSTGLEKLFF.

CDR3 in amino acids: CATSIKGSGELFF. CDR3 nucleotides: TGTGCCACCTCGATAAAGGGATCCGGGGAGCTGTTTTTT. The chain combines TRBV5-6 with TRBJ2-2; D is unresolved. Per the germline V gene, CDR1 is SGHDT and CDR2 is YYEEEE. The length of the CDR3 is 13 residues. The V and J ends lost 9 bases and 6 bases respectively, with 15 bases between them.

V and J are TRBV7-9 and TRBJ2-7; TRBD2 agrees at 8 bases. The germline V gene has CDR1 SEHNR and CDR2 FQNEAQ (reference sequence). J lost 2 bases, V lost 5 bases, and 5 bases had no gene match. The CDR3 covers 14 residues. CDR3 in amino acids: CASSPGGATYEQYF. The CDR3 DNA sequence: TGTGCCAGCAGCCCGGGGGGGGCAACCTACGAGCAGTACTTC. Combining the CDR3 with reference TRBV7-9 and TRBJ2-7 gives the whole variable domain DTGVSQNPRHKITKRGQNVTFRCDPISEHNRLYWYRQTLGQGPEFLTYFQNEAQLEKSRLLSDRFSAERPKGSFSTLEIQRTEQGDSAMYLCASSPGGATYEQYFGPGTRLTVT.

The chain combines TRBV19 with TRBJ2-1, with D perhaps matching TRBD1 or TRBD2 (5 bases each). CDR3 size: 15 residues. V was cut by 6 bases and J by 0 bases, with 12 bases left in between. Germline lookup yields CDR1 LNHDA and CDR2 SQIVND (reference sequence). CDR3 nucleotide sequence: TGTGCCAGTAGCAGGGACGCGAGCTCCTACAATGAGCAGTTCTTC. Translated, it gives CASSRDASSYNEQFF.

This chain uses TRBV24-1 with TRBJ2-5, with D hard to call. The CDR3 totals 13 residues. Germline V gene lookup returns CDR1 KGHDR and CDR2 SFDVKD. Trimming removed 6 bases at V and 0 bases at J, with 7 bases between. The CDR3 here is CATSSRYQETQYF. The CDR3 region has the DNA TGTGCCACCAGTTCACGGTACCAAGAGACCCAGTACTTC.

This clonotype was counted ten times or more. V usage is TRBV6-5 and J usage is TRBJ2-7; D not resolved. This CDR3 region has 14 residues. Germline V gives CDR1 MNHEY, CDR2 SVGAGI. Trimming took off 6 bases at V and 2 bases at J, with 14 bases between the two ends. DNA of the CDR3: TGTGCCAGCAGGTCCCTGTCAGAGACCTACGAGCAGTACTTC. Translated: CASRSLSETYEQYF.

The chain is built from TRBV19 and TRBJ2-6; 8 positions agree with TRBD1. CDR1 and CDR2 (germline): LNHDA, SQIVND (reference sequence). The V gene end was trimmed by 7 bases and the J gene end by 0 bases; junction bases not matched to a gene: 11. CDR3 length equals 18 residues. CDR3 residues: CASIRTGPADSGANVLTF. The CDR3 DNA sequence: TGTGCCAGTATTCGGACAGGGCCCGCTGACTCTGGGGCCAACGTCCTGACTTTC.

The chain combines TRBV19 with TRBJ2-1; the D call may be TRBD1 or TRBD2 (5 bases each). Germline CDR1 and CDR2: LNHDA and SQIVND (reference sequence). With 3 bases removed from V and 9 bases from J, the gap between germline ends came to 12 bases. The CDR3 consists of 13 residues. For the CDR3, the DNA is TGTGCCAGTAGTATCGGGACCCCCAGTGAGCAGTTCTTC. It specifies CASSIGTPSEQFF. Combining the CDR3 with reference TRBV19 and TRBJ2-1 gives the whole variable domain DGGITQSPKYLFRKEGQNVTLSCEQNLNHDAMYWYRQDPGQGLRLIYYSQIVNDFQKGDIAEGYSVSREKKESFPLTVTSAQKNPTAFYLCASSIGTPSEQFFGPGTRLTVL.

This clonotype has only a few counts. The V call is TRBV28, the J call TRBJ1-5; D unresolved. Germline V gene sequence: CDR1 MDHEN, CDR2 SYDVKM. V lost 6 bases, J lost 4 bases, and 13 bases lay in between. The CDR3 runs 14 residues. The CDR3 region has the DNA TGTGCCAGCAGGCTTGAAAGGGCTAATCAGCCCCAGCATTTT. Its protein product is CASRLERANQPQHF.

This clonotype was detected ten times or more. The genes are TRBV7-9 and TRBJ2-7, with D perhaps assigned TRBD1 or TRBD2 (7 bases each). Germline values: CDR1 SEHNR, CDR2 FQNEAQ (reference sequence). The CDR3 has 15 residues. V lost 3 bases, J lost 0 bases, and 12 bases lay in between. The CDR3 region has the DNA TGTGCCAGCAGCTTGGGAGGGGGCTTCTCCTACGAGCAGTACTTC. It yields the protein CASSLGGGFSYEQYF. Looking up the rest from reference TRBV7-9 and TRBJ2-7 gives the full variable domain: DTGVSQNPRHKITKRGQNVTFRCDPISEHNRLYWYRQTLGQGPEFLTYFQNEAQLEKSRLLSDRFSAERPKGSFSTLEIQRTEQGDSAMYLCASSLGGGFSYEQYFGPGTRLTVT.

The chain has TRBV12-3 or TRBV12-4 and TRBJ1-5; the D is unclear. The CDR3 loop spans 13 amino acids. V lost 7 bases, J lost 6 bases, and 13 bases lay in between. This CDR3 reads CASTPAVFQPQHF. The CDR3 DNA reads TGTGCCAGCACCCCAGCAGTTTTTCAGCCCCAGCATTTT.

This clonotype has ten or more counts. The rearrangement links TRBV7-6 to TRBJ2-5, with a weak D call TRBD2 (7 bases). The CDR3 length is 14 residues. Trimming removed 8 bases at V and 4 bases at J, with 17 bases between. The germline V gene encodes CDR1 SGHVS and CDR2 FNYEAQ. The CDR3 reads CASSWAGAGETQYF. As DNA, the CDR3 is TGTGCCAGCTCCTGGGCGGGGGCCGGAGAGACCCAGTACTTC.

The V gene is TRBV7-8, the J gene TRBJ2-7; 8 bases map to TRBD2. The CDR3 contains 16 residues. Per germline, CDR1 SGHVS and CDR2 FQNEAQ. The CDR3 sequence is CAISLGGTSPIYEQYV. CDR3 DNA: TGTGCCATCAGCTTAGGAGGGACTAGTCCCATCTACGAGCAGTACGTC.

In its sample, this clonotype was seen a few times. The chain is built from TRBV12-3 or TRBV12-4 and TRBJ2-3, with TRBD2 matching over 8 bases. The CDR3 runs 16 residues. The junction had 13 bases not matched to a gene; V was cut back by 5 bases and J by 6 bases. The CDR3 coding sequence is TGTGCCAGCAGTCGGCGGGGGGCCTCCCCCCCGGATACGCAGTATTTT. Translating it yields CASSRRGASPPDTQYF.

This chain links TRBV4-3 with TRBJ1-1; D possibly corresponds to TRBD1 (5 bases). Trimming took off 1 base at V and 0 bases at J, with 9 bases between the two ends. The CDR3 contains 15 residues. CDR1 is LGHNA, CDR2 YSLEER, per germline. The CDR3 here is CASSQGQNLNTEAFF. In DNA form, the CDR3 reads TGCGCCAGCAGCCAAGGACAGAACCTGAACACTGAAGCTTTCTTT.

In this sample, this clonotype turned up a few times. A much larger clone differs from this one at a single base, so this may be a read error. The chain employs TRBV2 and TRBJ1-1; D remains unclear. Between the trimmed V and J ends, which lost 7 bases and 1 base, there was a span of 7 bases. Germline V lookup: CDR1 SNHLY, CDR2 FYNNEI. This CDR3 is built from 12 residues. The CDR3 here is CASTPQNTEAFF. Written as DNA, the CDR3 is TGTGCCAGCACCCCCCAGAACACTGAAGCTTTCTTT.